What follows is one TCR beta chain and its context. Its antigen remains unknown. V shed 5 bases and J 4 bases; nucleotides not matched to a gene: 14. The CDR3 loop spans 16 amino acids. Germline CDR1 reads GTSNPN; CDR2 reads SVGIG (reference sequence). The entry originates in a study of T cells in Graves' hyperthyroidism and ophthalmopathy. The overall study: Peripheral blood was secured at the point of initial diagnosis, before any treatment. Findings and caveats of the study: Most clonotypes expanded in the thyroid (above 0.001) were also present in blood. By a 13 V-J model, ophthalmopathy was set apart from stable hyperthyroidism.

Amplification of TCR beta CDR3 regions used RNA as the template. The HTBI primer set drove a first-round RT-PCR of the TCR CDR3. Each CDR3 protein gets one entry after TCRdb re-called the multiplex PCR reads with MiXCR. The data show some 560,000 distinct CDR3 sequences, with around 15% seen just once and 14% held by the top ten. The study enrolled patients aged 18 to 65 with newly diagnosed hyperthyroidism of under 2 months' duration. This chain links TRBV30 with TRBJ1-1; 9 nucleotides align to TRBD1. This clonotype was obtained from a woman aged 40 to 50 with Graves' hyperthyroidism. Sequencing was done on a sample of blood. Here the CDR3 reads CAWGTPGQGPSTEAFF. The CDR3 nucleotides are TGTGCCTGGGGAACACCGGGACAGGGACCGAGCACTGAAGCTTTCTTT.